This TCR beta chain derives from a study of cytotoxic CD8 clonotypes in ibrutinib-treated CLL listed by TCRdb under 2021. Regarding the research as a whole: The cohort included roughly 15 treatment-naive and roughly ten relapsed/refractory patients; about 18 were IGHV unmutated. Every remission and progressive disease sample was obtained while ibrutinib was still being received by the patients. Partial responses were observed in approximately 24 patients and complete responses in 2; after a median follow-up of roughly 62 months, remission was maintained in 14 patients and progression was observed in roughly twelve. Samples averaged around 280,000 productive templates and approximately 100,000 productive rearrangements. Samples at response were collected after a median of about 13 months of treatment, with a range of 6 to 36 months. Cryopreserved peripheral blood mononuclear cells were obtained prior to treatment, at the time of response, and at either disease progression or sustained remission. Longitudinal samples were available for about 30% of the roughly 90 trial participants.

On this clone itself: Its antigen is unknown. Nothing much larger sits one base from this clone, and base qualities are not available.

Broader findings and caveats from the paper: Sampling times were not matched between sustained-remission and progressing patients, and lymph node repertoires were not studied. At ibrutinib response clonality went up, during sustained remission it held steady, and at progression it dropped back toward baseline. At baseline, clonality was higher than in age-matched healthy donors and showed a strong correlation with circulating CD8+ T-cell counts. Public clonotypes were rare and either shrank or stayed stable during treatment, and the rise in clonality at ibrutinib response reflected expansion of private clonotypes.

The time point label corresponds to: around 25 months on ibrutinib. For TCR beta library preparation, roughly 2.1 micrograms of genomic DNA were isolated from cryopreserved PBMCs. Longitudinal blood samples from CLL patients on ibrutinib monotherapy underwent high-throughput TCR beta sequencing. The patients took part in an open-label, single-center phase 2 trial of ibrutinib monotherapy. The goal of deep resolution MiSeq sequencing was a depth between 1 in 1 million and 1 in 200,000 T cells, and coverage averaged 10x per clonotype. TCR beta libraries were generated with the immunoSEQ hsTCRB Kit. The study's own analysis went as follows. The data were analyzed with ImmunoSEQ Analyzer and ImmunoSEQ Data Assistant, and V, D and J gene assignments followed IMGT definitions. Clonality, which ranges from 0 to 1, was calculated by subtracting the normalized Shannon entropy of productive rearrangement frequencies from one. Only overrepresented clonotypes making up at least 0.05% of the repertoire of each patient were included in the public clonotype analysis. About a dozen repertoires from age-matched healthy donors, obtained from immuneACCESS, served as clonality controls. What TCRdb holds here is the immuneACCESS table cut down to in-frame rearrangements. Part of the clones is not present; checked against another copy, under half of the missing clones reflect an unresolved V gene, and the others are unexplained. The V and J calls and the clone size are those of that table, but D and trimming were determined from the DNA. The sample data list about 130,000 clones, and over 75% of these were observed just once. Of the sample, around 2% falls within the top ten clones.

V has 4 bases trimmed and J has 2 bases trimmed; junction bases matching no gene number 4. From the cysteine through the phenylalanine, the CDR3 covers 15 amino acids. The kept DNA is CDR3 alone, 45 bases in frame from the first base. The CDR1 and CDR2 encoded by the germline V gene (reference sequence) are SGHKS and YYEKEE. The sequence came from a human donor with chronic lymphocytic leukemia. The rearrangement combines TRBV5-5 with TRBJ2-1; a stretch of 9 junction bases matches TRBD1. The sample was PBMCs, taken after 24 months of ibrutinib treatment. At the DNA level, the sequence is TGTGCCAGCAGCAGGGGACAGGGAGCCTACAATGAGCAGTTCTTC. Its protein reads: CASSRGQGAYNEQFF.